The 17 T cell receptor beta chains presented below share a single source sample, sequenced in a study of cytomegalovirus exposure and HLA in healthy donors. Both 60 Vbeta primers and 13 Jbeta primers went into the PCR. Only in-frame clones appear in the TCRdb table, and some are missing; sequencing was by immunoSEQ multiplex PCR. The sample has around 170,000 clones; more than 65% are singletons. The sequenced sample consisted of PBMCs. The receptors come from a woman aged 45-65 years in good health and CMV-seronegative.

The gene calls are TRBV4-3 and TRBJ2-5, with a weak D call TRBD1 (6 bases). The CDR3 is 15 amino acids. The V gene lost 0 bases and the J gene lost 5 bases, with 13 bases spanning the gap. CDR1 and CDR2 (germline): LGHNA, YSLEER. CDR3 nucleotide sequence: TGCGCCAGCAGCCAAGATAAGTGGGGGCCGGAGACCCAGTACTTC. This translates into CASSQDKWGPETQYF.

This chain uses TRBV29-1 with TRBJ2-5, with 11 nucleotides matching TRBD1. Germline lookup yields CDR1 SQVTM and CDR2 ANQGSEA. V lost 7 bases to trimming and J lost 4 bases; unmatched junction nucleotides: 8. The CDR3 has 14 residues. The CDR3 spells CSGTGGEGVETQYF. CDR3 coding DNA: TGCAGCGGGACAGGGGGCGAGGGGGTAGAGACCCAGTACTTC.

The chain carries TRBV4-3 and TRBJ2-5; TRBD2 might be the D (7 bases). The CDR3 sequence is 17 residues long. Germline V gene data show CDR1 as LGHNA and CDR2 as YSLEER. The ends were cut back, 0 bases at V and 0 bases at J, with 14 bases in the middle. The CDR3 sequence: CASSQDLRGLYQETQYF. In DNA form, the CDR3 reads TGCGCCAGCAGCCAAGATCTGCGGGGGCTGTACCAAGAGACCCAGTACTTC.

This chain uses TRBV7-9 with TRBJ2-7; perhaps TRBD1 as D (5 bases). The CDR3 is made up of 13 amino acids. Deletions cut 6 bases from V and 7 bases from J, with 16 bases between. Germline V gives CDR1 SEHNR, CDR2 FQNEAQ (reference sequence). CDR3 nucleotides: TGTGCCAGCAGTGAACAGGTAACAGGAGAGCAGTACTTC. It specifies CASSEQVTGEQYF.

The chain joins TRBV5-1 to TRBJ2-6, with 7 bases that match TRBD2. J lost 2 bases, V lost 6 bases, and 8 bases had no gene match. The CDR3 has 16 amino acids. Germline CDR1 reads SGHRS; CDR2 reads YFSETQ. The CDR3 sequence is CASISSGNPGANVLTF. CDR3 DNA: TGCGCCAGCATATCGAGCGGGAACCCTGGGGCCAACGTCCTGACTTTC.

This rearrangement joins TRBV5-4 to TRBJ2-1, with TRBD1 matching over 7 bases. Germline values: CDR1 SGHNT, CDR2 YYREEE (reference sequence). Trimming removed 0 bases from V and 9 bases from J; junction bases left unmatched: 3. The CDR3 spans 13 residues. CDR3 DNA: TGTGCCAGCAGCTTGGAGACAGGGACTGAGCAGTTCTTC. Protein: CASSLETGTEQFF.

The CDR3, as DNA: TGTGCCAGTAGTGAATCAGGGGCAGTTGAGACCCAGTACTTC. Encoded protein: CASSESGAVETQYF. This chain links TRBV19 with TRBJ2-5; D is perhaps TRBD1 (6 bases). Germline CDR1 is LNHDA and CDR2 is SQIVND (reference sequence). Trimming stripped 5 bases from V and 5 bases from J, with 15 bases between. The CDR3 is 14 amino acids. The full variable domain, in which reference TRBV19 and TRBJ2-5 provide the parts outside the CDR3, is DGGITQSPKYLFRKEGQNVTLSCEQNLNHDAMYWYRQDPGQGLRLIYYSQIVNDFQKGDIAEGYSVSREKKESFPLTVTSAQKNPTAFYLCASSESGAVETQYFGPGTRLLVL.

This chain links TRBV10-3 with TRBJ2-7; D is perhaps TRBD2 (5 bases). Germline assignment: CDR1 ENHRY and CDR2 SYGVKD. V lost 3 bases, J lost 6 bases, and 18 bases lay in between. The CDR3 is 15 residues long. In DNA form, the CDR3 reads TGTGCCATCAGTGACCACAATAATCTTCGGGGCGAGCAGTACTTC. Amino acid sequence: CAISDHNNLRGEQYF.

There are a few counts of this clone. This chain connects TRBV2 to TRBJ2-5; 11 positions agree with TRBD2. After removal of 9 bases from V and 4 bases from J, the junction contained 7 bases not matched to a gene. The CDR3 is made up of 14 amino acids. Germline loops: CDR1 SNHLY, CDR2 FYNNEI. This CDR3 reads CASRQLAGVETQYF. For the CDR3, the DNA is TGTGCCAGTCGGCAACTAGCGGGGGTAGAGACCCAGTACTTC.

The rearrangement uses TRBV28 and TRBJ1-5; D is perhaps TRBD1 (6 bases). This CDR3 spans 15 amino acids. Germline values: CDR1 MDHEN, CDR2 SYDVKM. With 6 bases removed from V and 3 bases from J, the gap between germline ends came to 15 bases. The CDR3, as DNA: TGTGCCAGCAGCCCTTTACAGGGCGTCAATCAGCCCCAGCATTTT. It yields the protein CASSPLQGVNQPQHF.

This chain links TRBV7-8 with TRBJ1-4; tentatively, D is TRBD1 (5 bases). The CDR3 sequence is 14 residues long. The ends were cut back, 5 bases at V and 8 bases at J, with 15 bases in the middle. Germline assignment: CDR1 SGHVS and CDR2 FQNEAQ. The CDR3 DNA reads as TGTGCCAGCAGCCCCGGGGGTCGGCCCGAAAAACTGTTTTTT. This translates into CASSPGGRPEKLFF.

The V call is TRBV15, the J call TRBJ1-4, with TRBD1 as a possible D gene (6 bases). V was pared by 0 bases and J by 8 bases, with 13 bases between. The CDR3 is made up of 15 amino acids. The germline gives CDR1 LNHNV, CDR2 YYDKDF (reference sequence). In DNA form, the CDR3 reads TGTGCCACCAGCAGAGATGGCAGGGGATGGGAAAAACTGTTTTTT. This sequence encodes CATSRDGRGWEKLFF.

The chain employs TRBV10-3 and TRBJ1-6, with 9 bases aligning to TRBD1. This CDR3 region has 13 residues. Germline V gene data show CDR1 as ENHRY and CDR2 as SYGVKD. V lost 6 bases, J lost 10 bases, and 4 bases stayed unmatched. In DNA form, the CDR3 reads TGTGCCATCAGGGGGACAGGGATCTCACCCCTCCACTTT. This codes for CAIRGTGISPLHF.

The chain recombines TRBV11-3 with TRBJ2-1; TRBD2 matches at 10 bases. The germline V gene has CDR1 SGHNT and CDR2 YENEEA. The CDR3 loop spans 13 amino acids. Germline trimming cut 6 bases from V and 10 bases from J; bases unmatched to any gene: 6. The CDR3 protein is CASSFSGRREQFF. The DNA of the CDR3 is TGTGCCAGCAGTTTTAGCGGGAGGAGGGAGCAGTTCTTC. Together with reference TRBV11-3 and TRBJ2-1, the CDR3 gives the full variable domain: EAGVVQSPRYKIIEKKQPVAFWCNPISGHNTLYWYLQNLGQGPELLIRYENEEAVDDSQLPKDRFSAERLKGVDSTLKIQPAELGDSAVYLCASSFSGRREQFFGPGTRLTVL.

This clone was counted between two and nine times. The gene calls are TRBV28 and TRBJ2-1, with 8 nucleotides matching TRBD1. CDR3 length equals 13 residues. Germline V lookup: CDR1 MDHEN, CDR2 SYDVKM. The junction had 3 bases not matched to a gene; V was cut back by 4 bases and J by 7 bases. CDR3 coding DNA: TGTGCCAGCAGTTCAGGACAGGGAAATGAGCAGTTCTTC. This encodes CASSSGQGNEQFF.

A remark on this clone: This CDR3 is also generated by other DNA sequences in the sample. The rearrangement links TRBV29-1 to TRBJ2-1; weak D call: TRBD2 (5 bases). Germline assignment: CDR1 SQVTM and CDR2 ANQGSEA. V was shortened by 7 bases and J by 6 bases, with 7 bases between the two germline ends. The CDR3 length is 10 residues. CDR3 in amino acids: CSAGLNEQFF. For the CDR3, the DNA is TGCAGCGCCGGACTCAATGAGCAGTTCTTC.

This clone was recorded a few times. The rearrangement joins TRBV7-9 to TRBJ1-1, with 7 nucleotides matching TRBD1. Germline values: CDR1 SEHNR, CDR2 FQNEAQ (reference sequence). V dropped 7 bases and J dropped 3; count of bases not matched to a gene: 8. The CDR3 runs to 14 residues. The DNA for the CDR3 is TGTGCCAGCACCACCGCGACAGGGTACACTGAAGCTTTCTTT. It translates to CASTTATGYTEAFF.